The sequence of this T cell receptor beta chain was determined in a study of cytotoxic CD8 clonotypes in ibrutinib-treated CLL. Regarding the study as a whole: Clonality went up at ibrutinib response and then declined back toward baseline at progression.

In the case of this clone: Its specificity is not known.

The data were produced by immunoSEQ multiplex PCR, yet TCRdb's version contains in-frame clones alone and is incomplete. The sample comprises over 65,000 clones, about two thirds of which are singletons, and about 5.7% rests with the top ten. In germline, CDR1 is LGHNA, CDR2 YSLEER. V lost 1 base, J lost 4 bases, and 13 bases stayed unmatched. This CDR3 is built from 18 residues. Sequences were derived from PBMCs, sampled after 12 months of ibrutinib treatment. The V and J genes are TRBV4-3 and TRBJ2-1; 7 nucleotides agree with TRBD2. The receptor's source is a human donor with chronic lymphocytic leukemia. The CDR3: CASSQALPRVGGYNEQFF. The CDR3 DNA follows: TGCGCCAGCAGCCAAGCCCTTCCCCGCGTGGGGGGGTACAATGAGCAGTTCTTC.